Listed below are T cell receptor beta chains from one sample, sequenced in a study of identifying expanded T cells in peripheral blood. Assay used: immunoSEQ multiplex PCR; TCRdb lists only in-frame clones, some missing. This table has roughly 92,000 clones, roughly 91% appearing once. Source material: blood. These receptors all come from a person between 18 and 75 years old in good health. The CDR3 runs from the conserved cysteine through the conserved F or W. The D gene is left open where the match is weak. Not all rows give a size; the values are once, few, many and, for expanded clones, a class.

v_call: TRBV6-5
clone_size: NA
d_call: TRBD2
j_call: TRBJ2-1
cdr3_nt: TGTGCCAGCAGTGTTAGCGGGGTTACCTACAATGAGCAGTTCTTC
cdr3_aa: CASSVSGVTYNEQFF

v_call: TRBV5-1
clone_size: NA
d_call: NA
j_call: TRBJ2-7
cdr3_nt: TGCGCCAGCAGCTTGGCGCAGGGCTACGAGCAGTACTTC
cdr3_aa: CASSLAQGYEQYF

v_call: TRBV2
clone_size: NA
d_call: TRBD1
j_call: TRBJ1-6
cdr3_nt: TGTGCCAGCAGGAAAGGGACAGCGGATACCAAAACCCCCTTT
cdr3_aa: CASRKGTADTKTPF

v_call: TRBV5-4
clone_size: NA
d_call: TRBD2
j_call: TRBJ2-7
cdr3_nt: TGTGCCAGCAAGACTAGCGGGGATCCAATCGAGCAGTACTTC
cdr3_aa: CASKTSGDPIEQYF

v_call: TRBV18
clone_size: NA
d_call: NA
j_call: TRBJ1-6
cdr3_nt: TGTGCCAGCTCACCACGAAGGGACCATTCACCCCTCCACTTT
cdr3_aa: CASSPRRDHSPLHF

v_call: TRBV5-4
clone_size: once
d_call: TRBD1
j_call: TRBJ2-5
cdr3_nt: TGTGCCAGCAGCCCAGACAGGGAAAAGACCCAGTACTTC
cdr3_aa: CASSPDREKTQYF

v_call: TRBV13
clone_size: NA
d_call: NA
j_call: TRBJ2-3
cdr3_nt: TGTGCCAGCAGCTTAGGCCCGGAGGACCGGGATACGCAGTATTTT
cdr3_aa: CASSLGPEDRDTQYF

v_call: TRBV7-2
clone_size: once
d_call: TRBD1
j_call: TRBJ2-2
cdr3_nt: TGTGCCAGCAGCCCCCGGGACAGGCCGTCAACCGGGGAGCTGTTTTTT
cdr3_aa: CASSPRDRPSTGELFF

v_call: TRBV6-5
clone_size: NA
d_call: NA
j_call: TRBJ2-2
cdr3_nt: TGTGCCAGCAGACCGGACGCGAACACCGGGGAGCTGTTTTTT
cdr3_aa: CASRPDANTGELFF

v_call: TRBV18
clone_size: NA
d_call: NA
j_call: TRBJ2-5
cdr3_nt: TGTGCCAGCTCACCTTTCTTGTCAAGGCCGAAAGAGACCCAGTACTTC
cdr3_aa: CASSPFLSRPKETQYF

v_call: TRBV2
clone_size: once
d_call: NA
j_call: TRBJ2-3
cdr3_nt: TGTGCCAGCAGTGAATCGGACCCCAGACGAGATACGCAGTATTTT
cdr3_aa: CASSESDPRRDTQYF

v_call: TRBV23-1
clone_size: NA
d_call: NA
j_call: TRBJ1-3
cdr3_nt: TGCGCCAGCAGTCAGGGCGGGAACTCTGGAAACACCATATATTTT
cdr3_aa: CASSQGGNSGNTIYF

v_call: TRBV19
clone_size: NA
d_call: TRBD1
j_call: TRBJ2-6
cdr3_nt: TGTGCCAGTAGCCTGGGACAGGGCCCTCCTGGGGCCAACGTCCTGACTTTC
cdr3_aa: CASSLGQGPPGANVLTF

v_call: TRBV6-5
clone_size: NA
d_call: NA
j_call: TRBJ1-2
cdr3_nt: TGTGCCAGCAGTTACTCCCCGGCCAGTGGGGTTGGTGGCTACACCTTC
cdr3_aa: CASSYSPASGVGGYTF

v_call: TRBV7-9
clone_size: NA
d_call: TRBD2
j_call: TRBJ2-3
cdr3_nt: TGTGCCAGCAGCGTCGGACTAGCGGGGGGGCTGGATACGCAGTATTTT
cdr3_aa: CASSVGLAGGLDTQYF

v_call: TRBV19
clone_size: NA
d_call: NA
j_call: TRBJ1-5
cdr3_nt: TGTGCCAGTAGTAGTGGGGGCAATCAGCCCCAGCATTTT
cdr3_aa: CASSSGGNQPQHF